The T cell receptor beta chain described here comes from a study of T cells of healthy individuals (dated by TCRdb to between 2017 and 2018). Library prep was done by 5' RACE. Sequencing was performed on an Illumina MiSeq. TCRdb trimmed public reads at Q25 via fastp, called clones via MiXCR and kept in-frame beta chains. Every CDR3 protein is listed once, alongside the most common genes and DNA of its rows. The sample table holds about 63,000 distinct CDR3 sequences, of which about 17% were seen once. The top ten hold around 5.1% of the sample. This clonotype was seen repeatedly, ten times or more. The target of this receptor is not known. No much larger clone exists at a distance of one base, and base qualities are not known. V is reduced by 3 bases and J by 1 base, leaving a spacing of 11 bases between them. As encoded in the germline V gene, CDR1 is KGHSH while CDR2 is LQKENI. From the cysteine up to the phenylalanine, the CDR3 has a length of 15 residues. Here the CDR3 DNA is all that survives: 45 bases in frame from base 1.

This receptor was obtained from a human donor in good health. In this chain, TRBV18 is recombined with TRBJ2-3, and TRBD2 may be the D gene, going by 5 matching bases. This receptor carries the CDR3 CASSPRMRGTDTQYF. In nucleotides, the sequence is TGTGCCAGCTCACCCAGAATGCGGGGCACAGATACGCAGTATTTT.